This T cell receptor (beta chain) was identified in a study of cytomegalovirus exposure and HLA in healthy donors. This PCR relied on a set of 60 Vbeta primers and 13 Jbeta primers. The table came from immunoSEQ multiplex PCR; TCRdb's copy has only in-frame clones and leaves some out. The sample holds approximately 200,000 clones, roughly 80% seen once. Per germline, CDR1 MNHEY and CDR2 SMNVEV (reference sequence). Deletions cut 8 bases from V and 4 bases from J, with 12 bases between. This CDR3 comprises 13 residues. Sequences were obtained from PBMCs. V gene TRBV27 combines with J gene TRBJ2-1, with D perhaps TRBD1 (7 bases). The TCR was taken from a woman aged 25 to 39 in good health and CMV-seropositive. The CDR3 nucleotides are TGTGCCAGCGCGGGGACAGCTTACAATGAGCAGTTCTTC. Translated: CASAGTAYNEQFF.